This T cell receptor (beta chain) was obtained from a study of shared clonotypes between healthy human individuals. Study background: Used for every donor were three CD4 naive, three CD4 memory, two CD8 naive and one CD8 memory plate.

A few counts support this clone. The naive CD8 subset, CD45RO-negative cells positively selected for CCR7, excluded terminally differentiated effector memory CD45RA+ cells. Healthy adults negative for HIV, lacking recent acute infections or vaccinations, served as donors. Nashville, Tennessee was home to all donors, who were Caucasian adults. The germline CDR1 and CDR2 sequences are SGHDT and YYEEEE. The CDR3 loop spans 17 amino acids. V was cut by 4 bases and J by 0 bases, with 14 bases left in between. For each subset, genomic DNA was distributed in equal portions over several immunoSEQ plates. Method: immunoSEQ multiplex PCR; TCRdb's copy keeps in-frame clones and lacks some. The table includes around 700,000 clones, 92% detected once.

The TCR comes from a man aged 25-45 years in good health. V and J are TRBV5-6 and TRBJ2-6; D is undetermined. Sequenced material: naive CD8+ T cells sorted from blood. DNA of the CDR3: TGTGCCAGCAGCCACACTACCGGCCACTCTGGGGCCAACGTCCTGACTTTC. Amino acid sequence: CASSHTTGHSGANVLTF.